Sequencing of this T cell receptor beta chain was carried out in a study of T cell repertoires in ileal Crohn's disease. On the study more broadly: Surgery for a complication: stricturing in about 60%, penetrating in approximately 39%.

This clone was counted a single time. Clones were read by immunoSEQ multiplex PCR, and TCRdb kept only the in-frame ones, dropping some. The data contain fewer than 10,000 clones, around 82% of them singletons. The material sequenced was ileal tissue. The sequence was obtained from an adult with Crohn's disease.

The DNA for the CDR3 is TGTGCCAGCAGTGGGCCCTCTAGAGGGGAGACCCAGTACTTC. This codes for CASSGPSRGETQYF. This chain connects TRBV6-6 to TRBJ2-5, with D maybe TRBD2 (5 bases). The germline V gene has CDR1 MNHNY and CDR2 SVGAGI (reference sequence). The CDR3 sequence is 14 residues long. Trimming stripped 5 bases from V and 5 bases from J, with 15 bases between.